The 20 T cell receptor beta chains below were found in one sample sequenced in a study of CD8+ T cells in alopecia areata. RNA extraction and reverse transcription yielded cDNA as sequencing template. This table comes from immunoSEQ multiplex PCR, and its TCRdb copy is limited to in-frame clones, with some not included. The top ten clones hold 10% of a sample with some 180,000 clones, roughly 46% of them seen once. The treatment was: oral pan-JAK inhibitor, 5-10 mg twice daily. The sample here was CD8+ T cells sorted from blood, taken around week 54, from a patient treated with tofacitinib. These receptors were obtained from a human donor with alopecia areata.

V is TRBV10-2 and J is TRBJ2-3, with D hard to call. Trimming removed 10 bases at V and 0 bases at J, with 11 bases between. Germline V lookup: CDR1 WSHSY, CDR2 SAAADI. The CDR3 runs 13 residues. The CDR3 DNA reads TGCGCCATCATGTCGGGCAGCACAGATACGCAGTATTTT. Translated: CAIMSGSTDTQYF.

The V and J genes are TRBV11-2 and TRBJ2-5, with TRBD2 identical over 10 bases. J was trimmed by 5 bases and V by 5 bases; bases with no gene match: 5. The CDR3 is 14 residues long. The germline V gene has CDR1 SGHAT and CDR2 FQNNGV. CDR3 sequence: CASSPLAGKETQYF. DNA of the CDR3: TGTGCCAGCAGCCCACTAGCGGGGAAGGAGACCCAGTACTTC.

CDR3 amino acids: CASSPSGGANEQFF. CDR3 bases: TGCGCCAGCAGCCCAAGCGGGGGGGCGAATGAGCAGTTCTTC. This rearrangement joins TRBV4-3 to TRBJ2-1, with 10 bases matching TRBD2. V shed 4 bases and J 7 bases; nucleotides not matched to a gene: 4. The germline gives CDR1 LGHNA, CDR2 YSLEER. This CDR3 contains 14 residues.

This clone has just a few counts. V is TRBV4-1 and J is TRBJ1-5, with unresolved D. The CDR3 totals 14 residues. Germline CDR1 MGHRA, CDR2 YSYEKL. Trimming took off 2 bases at V and 3 bases at J, with 8 bases between the two ends. The CDR3 region has the DNA TGCGCCAGCAGCCAACCATGGGACAATCAGCCCCAGCATTTT. Its protein is CASSQPWDNQPQHF.

V is TRBV5-6 and J is TRBJ2-7, with D perhaps assigned TRBD1 or TRBD2 (5 bases each). V gave up 3 bases and J gave up 7 bases, with 14 bases separating them. This CDR3 contains 13 residues. The germline V gene has CDR1 SGHDT and CDR2 YYEEEE. The CDR3 region has the DNA TGTGCCAGCAGCTGGGGGTCCTCGGGGGAGCAGTACTTC. It is translated as CASSWGSSGEQYF.

A few counts support this clone. V and J are TRBV13 and TRBJ2-7; D might be TRBD1 (6 bases). There are 14 residues in the CDR3. V gave up 1 base and J gave up 3 bases, with 10 bases separating them. CDR1 is PRHDT, CDR2 FYEKMQ, per germline (reference sequence). The DNA of the CDR3 is TGTGCCAGCAGCTTAGACAGGGTGGGCTACGAGCAGTACTTC. Translation: CASSLDRVGYEQYF.

This chain uses TRBV9 with TRBJ1-5; D is perhaps TRBD1 (5 bases). Trimming stripped 0 bases from V and 0 bases from J, with 10 bases between. From germline, CDR1 is SGDLS and CDR2 YYNGEE. The length of the CDR3 is 16 residues. This CDR3 is CASSVGAGPSNQPQHF. CDR3 nucleotide sequence: TGTGCCAGCAGCGTAGGGGCAGGGCCTAGCAATCAGCCCCAGCATTTT.

This clone occurred a few times. The CDR3 here is CASSQRTGPNSPLHF. DNA of the CDR3: TGCGCCAGCAGCCAACGGACAGGGCCGAATTCACCCCTCCACTTT. This chain joins TRBV4-3 and TRBJ1-6; 8 bases fit TRBD1. With V trimmed by 2 bases and J by 7 bases, 4 bases remained unmatched. CDR1 is LGHNA, CDR2 YSLEER, per germline. The CDR3 is 15 amino acids.

This clone was recorded a few times. The rearrangement joins TRBV14 to TRBJ2-1, with TRBD2 matching 12 bases. The CDR3 has 16 amino acids. The V and J ends lost 3 bases and 3 bases, in that order; junction bases with no gene match: 3. Germline CDR1 SGHDN, CDR2 FVKESK. The DNA of the CDR3 is TGTGCCAGCAGCCACCAGACTAGCGGGGGCTACAATGAGCAGTTCTTC. Its protein is CASSHQTSGGYNEQFF.

The V call is TRBV10-3, the J call TRBJ2-7; D call uncertain. V was clipped by 2 bases and J by 3 bases, with 2 bases between them. CDR1 and CDR2 from the germline V gene are ENHRY and SYGVKD. The CDR3 runs to 11 residues. DNA of the CDR3: TGTGCCATCAGTGAGGACTACGAGCAGTACTTC. Its translation: CAISEDYEQYF.

The chain recombines TRBV5-4 with TRBJ2-5; no reliable D call. The V end was cut by 4 bases, the J end by 5 bases, with 18 bases between. This CDR3 is built from 15 residues. Germline V lookup: CDR1 SGHNT, CDR2 YYREEE (reference sequence). The CDR3 region is CASSGPGRPGETQYF. The CDR3 DNA sequence: TGTGCCAGCAGCGGACCTGGTAGACCTGGGGAGACCCAGTACTTC. Full variable domain (missing parts from reference TRBV5-4 and TRBJ2-5): ETGVTQSPTHLIKTRGQQVTLRCSSQSGHNTVSWYQQALGQGPQFIFQYYREEENGRGNFPPRFSGLQFPNYSSELNVNALELDDSALYLCASSGPGRPGETQYFGPGTRLLVL.

This clone occurred a few times. In DNA, the CDR3 is TGCAGCGTTGGAGGGACAGTCGCAACTAATGAAAAACTGTTTTTT. This codes for CSVGGTVATNEKLFF. The chain joins TRBV29-1 to TRBJ1-4; TRBD1 aligns across 7 bases. Trimming took 4 bases from V and 0 from J; bases not matched to a gene: 5. This CDR3 has 15 residues. The germline CDR1 and CDR2 sequences are SQVTM and ANQGSEA.

This clone was counted only a few times. V and J are TRBV23-1 and TRBJ1-1, with D unclear. TRBV23-1 falls under the ORF class, with uncertain function. V lost 0 bases and J lost 7, with 6 bases in between. The CDR3 contains 12 residues. The CDR3 DNA follows: TGCGCCAGCAGTCAATCTGCAGTTGAAGCTTTCTTT. This encodes CASSQSAVEAFF.

The genes are TRBV7-9 and TRBJ1-5; D may be TRBD1 (6 bases). This CDR3 has 15 residues. Germline-derived CDR1 and CDR2 are SEHNR and FQNEAQ (reference sequence). V gave up 3 bases and J gave up 4 bases, with 13 bases separating them. The CDR3 sequence is CASSLATGWNQPQHF. The CDR3 DNA follows: TGTGCCAGCAGCTTGGCGACAGGCTGGAATCAGCCCCAGCATTTT.

The chain is built from TRBV2 and TRBJ2-3, with TRBD2 as a possible D gene (6 bases). CDR3 length: 15 amino acids. V lost 2 bases and J lost 0, with 9 bases in between. The germline CDR1 and CDR2 sequences are SNHLY and FYNNEI. DNA of the CDR3: TGTGCCAGCAGTGAATGGGCGGGGAGCACAGATACGCAGTATTTT. Protein product: CASSEWAGSTDTQYF.

The rearrangement uses TRBV7-9 and TRBJ2-7, with a weak D call TRBD1 (6 bases). This CDR3 contains 12 residues. Germline V gene data show CDR1 as SEHNR and CDR2 as FQNEAQ (reference sequence). V gave up 5 bases and J gave up 6 bases, with 11 bases separating them. The CDR3 loop reads CASSPQGIEQYF. Written as DNA, the CDR3 is TGTGCCAGCAGCCCTCAGGGGATCGAGCAGTACTTC.

The J gene is TRBJ2-6, the V gene TRBV18; 9 bases are shared with TRBD1. V was clipped by 5 bases and J by 0 bases; unmatched bases: 8. The CDR3 totals 18 residues. Germline V lookup: CDR1 KGHSH, CDR2 LQKENI. The CDR3 reads CASSSDRGASSGANVLTF. The DNA for the CDR3 is TGTGCCAGCTCATCCGACAGGGGGGCCTCCTCTGGGGCCAACGTCCTGACTTTC.

The sample holds a few counts of this clone. CDR3 protein: CSVERTENTGELFF. The CDR3, as DNA: TGCAGCGTTGAAAGGACAGAAAACACCGGGGAGCTGTTTTTT. The rearrangement links TRBV29-1 to TRBJ2-2; D possibly corresponds to TRBD1 (6 bases). The germline V and J ends were trimmed by 2 bases and 2 bases, with 9 bases remaining between them. Per the germline V gene, CDR1 is SQVTM and CDR2 is ANQGSEA. The CDR3 loop spans 14 amino acids.

The rearrangement links TRBV5-1 to TRBJ1-1, with D perhaps TRBD1 (5 bases). The CDR3 covers 14 residues. CDR1 is SGHRS and CDR2 is YFSETQ in the germline V gene. V lost 4 bases and J 4 bases, leaving 14 bases between the germline ends. The CDR3 region has the DNA TGCGCCAGCAGCGAAGGAGGGGAGGGCACTGAAGCTTTCTTT. This encodes CASSEGGEGTEAFF.

This clone has only one observation. This rearrangement joins TRBV18 to TRBJ2-7; 7 nucleotides match TRBD1. Germline CDR1 KGHSH, CDR2 LQKENI. V was clipped by 3 bases and J by 0 bases; unmatched bases: 11. CDR3 length: 17 amino acids. The CDR3 sequence is CASSPTQGTDDSYEQYF. In DNA form, the CDR3 reads TGTGCCAGCTCACCCACACAGGGGACCGATGACTCCTACGAGCAGTACTTC.